Listed here is a single TCR beta chain. No antigen is known for it. The sample originates from a study of T-cell memory formation after mild COVID-19. Overall study findings and caveats: Detection of some responders pre-infection suggested pre-existing cross-reactive memory T cells participated.

A 5'RACE reaction primed in the constant segment made cDNA libraries of TCR alpha and TCR beta, and these carried sample barcodes and UMIs. TCRdb processed the 5' RACE reads anew with MiXCR; each CDR3 protein has one entry. Of some 210,000 distinct CDR3 sequences listed, approximately 10% are singletons. V lost 0 bases and J 0 bases, leaving 8 bases between the germline ends. The CDR3 has 15 residues. Germline CDR1 and CDR2: SGHRS and YFSETQ. The sequence came from a man younger than 35 who had mild COVID-19 (a few samples of this study predate the infection). Cell type and time point are not known. Sequenced material: PBMCs or a T cell subset sorted from them (not recorded which). The chain carries TRBV5-1 and TRBJ2-3; no definite D call. The CDR3 loop is CASSLGDISTDTQYF. The CDR3 DNA reads TGCGCCAGCAGCTTGGGAGACATCAGCACAGATACGCAGTATTTT.